The next 30 T cell receptor beta chains were all read from a single sample in a study of shared clonotypes between healthy human individuals (TCRdb year 2020). Library prep was done by the immunoSEQ multiplex PCR assay. TCRdb carries this immuneACCESS record with in-frame sequences only. Its versions omit some clonotypes, under half of them owing to an unresolved V gene in the studies checked, with the rest unexplained. The table for this sample lists roughly 1,500,000 clones; 95% to 99% of them were counted only once. The ten most abundant clones make up roughly 0.45% of the sample. Material for sequencing was naive CD4+ T cells sorted from blood. The cell subset or site tag for this specimen amounts to: CD45RA+ positively selected. These receptors all stem from a man in his thirties or forties in good health.

This chain links TRBV7-2 with TRBJ2-1, with a tentative D call TRBD2 (6 bases). The CDR3 consists of 15 residues. V lost 5 bases and J lost 9, with 20 bases in between. In germline, CDR1 is SGHTA, CDR2 FQGNSA. The CDR3 nucleotides are TGTGCCAGCAGCCCACCTTCGGGAGTTCATACTGAGCAGTTCTTC. It yields the protein CASSPPSGVHTEQFF.

V and J are TRBV4-3 and TRBJ2-7, with 9 bases lining up with TRBD1. The germline V gene has CDR1 LGHNA and CDR2 YSLEER. This CDR3 has 16 amino acids. Germline trimming cut 3 bases from V and 1 base from J; bases unmatched to any gene: 7. CDR3 DNA: TGCGCCAGCAGCCAGGACGGGACAGGGCTTTCCTACGAGCAGTACTTC. Residues: CASSQDGTGLSYEQYF.

The chain combines TRBV27 with TRBJ2-2; 9 bases fit TRBD1. V lost 5 bases and J lost 3; bases outside the gene matches: 7. The CDR3 has 16 residues. Looked up from germline, CDR1 is MNHEY and CDR2 is SMNVEV (reference sequence). In DNA, the CDR3 is TGTGCCAGCAGTCACGACAGGGGGTCGGACACCGGGGAGCTGTTTTTT. Amino acid sequence: CASSHDRGSDTGELFF.

The chain combines TRBV7-8 with TRBJ2-5, with D hard to call. CDR3 length: 14 residues. V lost 2 bases and J 2 bases, leaving 9 bases between the germline ends. Germline loops: CDR1 SGHVS, CDR2 FQNEAQ. This CDR3 is CASSLPFGQETQYF. In DNA form, the CDR3 reads TGTGCCAGCAGCTTACCTTTCGGGCAAGAGACCCAGTACTTC.

CDR3 in DNA: TGTGCCATCGATCCCGGGACAGGATTTTACAATGAGCAGTTCTTC. Translating it yields CAIDPGTGFYNEQFF. J is TRBJ2-1 and V is TRBV10-3; 8 bases match TRBD1. The V gene end was trimmed by 8 bases and the J gene end by 4 bases; junction bases not matched to a gene: 10. Germline V gene lookup returns CDR1 ENHRY and CDR2 SYGVKD. This CDR3 spans 15 amino acids.

The gene calls are TRBV5-1 and TRBJ1-2; D is undetermined. Germline V gives CDR1 SGHRS, CDR2 YFSETQ. The CDR3 is 13 residues long. Trimming removed 3 bases from V and 6 bases from J, with 12 bases in between. This CDR3 reads CASSSDGGDGYTF. CDR3 bases: TGCGCCAGCAGCTCGGACGGTGGAGATGGCTACACCTTC. Variable domain in full (rest from reference TRBV5-1 and TRBJ1-2): KAGVTQTPRYLIKTRGQQVTLSCSPISGHRSVSWYQQTPGQGLQFLFEYFSETQRNKGNFPGRFSGRQFSNSRSEMNVSTLELGDSALYLCASSSDGGDGYTFGSGTRLTVV.

About this clone: The same CDR3 can be traced to other DNA sequences in this sample. CDR3 in amino acids: CASSTGGIGYTF. Written as DNA, the CDR3 is TGTGCCAGCAGTACAGGGGGAATTGGCTACACCTTC. V is TRBV28 and J is TRBJ1-2, with 8 bases matching TRBD1. Germline trimming cut 5 bases from V and 7 bases from J; bases unmatched to any gene: 3. There are 12 residues in the CDR3. Germline values: CDR1 MDHEN, CDR2 SYDVKM.

The genes are TRBV5-4 and TRBJ1-2; 10 bases map to TRBD1. Per germline, CDR1 SGHNT and CDR2 YYREEE (reference sequence). CDR3 length: 14 residues. With V trimmed by 2 bases and J by 8 bases, 6 bases remained unmatched. As DNA, the CDR3 is TGTGCCAGCAGCTTCGAAGACAGGGGGCGAGGCTACACCTTC. Protein sequence: CASSFEDRGRGYTF.

The V call is TRBV5-6, the J call TRBJ2-3; 9 bases are shared with TRBD1. After removal of 1 base from V and 4 bases from J, the junction contained 16 bases not matched to a gene. The CDR3 runs to 19 residues. Germline lookup yields CDR1 SGHDT and CDR2 YYEEEE. DNA for the CDR3: TGTGCCAGCAGCTTGATTGGCGGGGTGGAGACAGGGGGTCCAGATACGCAGTATTTT. Translation: CASSLIGGVETGGPDTQYF.

The J gene is TRBJ2-7, the V gene TRBV5-1, with D uncertain. Germline CDR1 reads SGHRS; CDR2 reads YFSETQ. Trimming removed 0 bases from V and 3 bases from J, with 7 bases in between. CDR3 length: 13 residues. The CDR3 reads CASSLEGNYEQYF. The CDR3 DNA follows: TGCGCCAGCAGCTTGGAGGGAAACTACGAGCAGTACTTC.

Regarding this clone: The sample has other DNA sequences that encode this CDR3 too. The genes are TRBV7-6 and TRBJ2-5, with unresolved D. With 5 bases removed from V and 3 bases from J, the gap between germline ends came to 7 bases. The CDR3 has 12 amino acids. CDR1 SGHVS and CDR2 FNYEAQ come from the germline V gene. CDR3 nucleotide sequence: TGTGCCAGCAGCCTTAGAGAAGAGACCCAGTACTTC. Encoded protein: CASSLREETQYF. The entire variable domain, with the rest obtained from reference TRBV7-6 and TRBJ2-5, is as follows: GAGVSQSPRYKVTKRGQDVALRCDPISGHVSLYWYRQALGQGPEFLTYFNYEAQQDKSGLPNDRFSAERPEGSISTLTIQRTEQRDSAMYRCASSLREETQYFGPGTRLLVL.

The CDR3 reads CASRPRGGLTGNTIYF. The CDR3 nucleotides read TGTGCCAGCAGGCCTCGCGGGGGGTTAACTGGAAACACCATATATTTT. The V gene is TRBV2, the J gene TRBJ1-3, with a weak D call TRBD1 (5 bases). Germline V gives CDR1 SNHLY, CDR2 FYNNEI. The CDR3 totals 16 residues. Trimming took off 6 bases at V and 2 bases at J, with 17 bases between the two ends.

V gene TRBV28 combines with J gene TRBJ1-5, with D hard to call. Germline loops: CDR1 MDHEN, CDR2 SYDVKM. V shed 6 bases and J shed 3 bases, with 15 bases lying between them. The CDR3 has 15 amino acids. The CDR3 spells CASRAPGFDNQPQHF. The CDR3 nucleotides read TGTGCCAGCAGGGCCCCGGGGTTCGACAATCAGCCCCAGCATTTT.

This chain links TRBV7-2 with TRBJ2-5; the D gene is possibly TRBD2 (6 bases). The ends were cut back, 5 bases at V and 3 bases at J, with 13 bases in the middle. Germline CDR1 and CDR2: SGHTA and FQGNSA. This CDR3 is 14 amino acids long. This CDR3 is CASSPETREETQYF. The DNA for the CDR3 is TGTGCCAGCAGCCCCGAGACTAGAGAAGAGACCCAGTACTTC.

The count of this clone is one. The chain is built from TRBV28 and TRBJ2-7; 10 bases are shared with TRBD2. The ends lost 2 bases at V and 6 bases at J; junction bases unmatched: 7. The germline V gene encodes CDR1 MDHEN and CDR2 SYDVKM. The CDR3 has 15 residues. The CDR3 region is CASSLLGLAAGEQYF. CDR3 sequence (DNA): TGTGCCAGCAGTTTACTAGGACTAGCGGCTGGCGAGCAGTACTTC.

The genes are TRBV9 and TRBJ2-7, with D possibly matching TRBD2 (5 bases). Trimming took off 0 bases at V and 8 bases at J, with 9 bases between the two ends. The CDR3 loop spans 12 amino acids. The V gene's germline CDR1 is SGDLS and CDR2 YYNGEE. CDR3 protein: CASSVVGGQQYF. Here the CDR3 DNA reads TGTGCCAGCAGCGTAGTAGGCGGGCAGCAGTACTTC.

CDR3: CAWSVEGGTEAFF. The CDR3 DNA is TGTGCCTGGAGTGTGGAAGGGGGCACTGAAGCTTTCTTT. The chain uses TRBV30 and TRBJ1-1, with D possibly being TRBD1 (6 bases). V lost 0 bases, J lost 4 bases, and 9 bases lay in between. Germline CDR1 reads GTSNPN; CDR2 reads SVGIG (reference sequence). This CDR3 has 13 residues.

DNA for the CDR3: TGTGCCAGCAGCGTCGGTCGCTCGGGGGTATTTGGTGAAAAACTGTTTTTT. Translated, it gives CASSVGRSGVFGEKLFF. The rearrangement links TRBV9 to TRBJ1-4; D perhaps matches TRBD1 (5 bases). Trimming took 2 bases from V and 7 from J, leaving 21 bases between them. Looked up from germline, CDR1 is SGDLS and CDR2 is YYNGEE. The CDR3 runs to 17 residues.

The chain joins TRBV7-8 to TRBJ2-3; no clear D gene. The CDR3 covers 16 residues. Looked up from germline, CDR1 is SGHVS and CDR2 is FQNEAQ. V shed 7 bases and J shed 4 bases, with 21 bases lying between them. CDR3 nucleotides: TGTGCCAGCAACTTTGGTGGGATTCGGCCTCCAGATACGCAGTATTTT. Its protein is CASNFGGIRPPDTQYF.

This chain joins TRBV2 and TRBJ2-5; no reliable D call. The CDR3 loop spans 14 amino acids. CDR1 and CDR2 from the germline V gene are SNHLY and FYNNEI. Trimming shortened V by 5 bases and J by 4 bases, and 14 bases separated the two germline ends. CDR3 nucleotides: TGTGCCAGCAGTCCTACTTCGGTCCCAGAGACCCAGTACTTC. Residues: CASSPTSVPETQYF.

The chain couples TRBV5-5 to TRBJ2-5, with TRBD2 identical over 12 bases. The ends lost 2 bases at V and 2 bases at J; junction bases unmatched: 4. CDR3 length equals 16 residues. Germline CDR1 reads SGHKS; CDR2 reads YYEKEE (reference sequence). CDR3 DNA sequence: TGTGCCAGCAGCTTCAGACTAGCGGGAGTTCAAGAGACCCAGTACTTC. Translated, it gives CASSFRLAGVQETQYF.

The chain couples TRBV6-5 to TRBJ1-1; 7 bases match TRBD1. In germline, CDR1 is MNHEY, CDR2 SVGAGI. CDR3 length: 14 amino acids. The ends lost 5 bases at V and 5 bases at J; junction bases unmatched: 8. CDR3 sequence (DNA): TGTGCCAGCAGTAAGACAGGGAAAGGGACTGAAGCTTTCTTT. It specifies CASSKTGKGTEAFF.

This chain links TRBV11-2 with TRBJ2-7; tentative D call: TRBD2 (5 bases). V lost 3 bases and J lost 2, with 14 bases in between. The CDR3 is made up of 15 amino acids. CDR1 SGHAT and CDR2 FQNNGV come from the germline V gene. The CDR3 sequence: CASSLLRLSAYEQYF. The CDR3 nucleotides are TGTGCCAGCAGCTTGTTAAGACTATCCGCCTACGAGCAGTACTTC.

This clone was detected once. The chain couples TRBV4-3 to TRBJ1-5, with 9 nucleotides matching TRBD1. The V gene end was trimmed by 0 bases and the J gene end by 8 bases; junction bases not matched to a gene: 5. The CDR3 has 15 residues. In germline, CDR1 is LGHNA, CDR2 YSLEER. The DNA of the CDR3 is TGCGCCAGCAGCCAAGATTGGACAGGGGTAGAGCCCCAGCATTTT. This codes for CASSQDWTGVEPQHF.

The V gene is TRBV9, the J gene TRBJ2-3; 7 bases fit TRBD1. CDR1 is SGDLS, CDR2 YYNGEE, per germline. The CDR3 contains 16 residues. Trimming cost V 2 bases and J 0 bases; bases outside gene matches: 6. DNA of the CDR3: TGTGCCAGCAGCGTCGATTCCAGGGGGAGCACAGATACGCAGTATTTT. This encodes CASSVDSRGSTDTQYF.

The chain uses TRBV7-3 and TRBJ2-1, with 13 bases identical to TRBD2. The CDR3 totals 16 residues. The germline gives CDR1 SGHTA, CDR2 FQGTGA. The trim removed 5 bases at V and 7 bases at J, leaving 8 bases unmatched. CDR3 region: CASSPWTSGSRNEQFF. CDR3 DNA: TGTGCCAGCAGCCCGTGGACTAGCGGGAGTAGGAATGAGCAGTTCTTC.

This clone occurred once. V and J are TRBV4-1 and TRBJ2-7; D possibly uses TRBD1 or TRBD2 (5 bases each). This CDR3 is 13 amino acids long. V was pared by 7 bases and J by 5 bases, with 15 bases between. From germline, CDR1 is MGHRA and CDR2 YSYEKL. The CDR3 coding sequence is TGCGCCAGCACCAATTCCGGGACGGACGAGCAGTACTTC. Residues: CASTNSGTDEQYF.

The V and J genes are TRBV5-1 and TRBJ2-7; D possibly corresponds to TRBD1 (6 bases). The germline gives CDR1 SGHRS, CDR2 YFSETQ. Trimming removed 4 bases at V and 3 bases at J, with 14 bases between. The CDR3 runs to 14 residues. DNA for the CDR3: TGCGCCAGCAGCATCCCGACAGGTAACTACGAGCAGTACTTC. As protein: CASSIPTGNYEQYF.

This chain links TRBV5-5 with TRBJ1-2; 7 positions match TRBD1. J was trimmed by 3 bases and V by 0 bases; bases with no gene match: 8. The CDR3 loop spans 16 amino acids. Per the germline V gene, CDR1 is SGHKS and CDR2 is YYEKEE (reference sequence). CDR3 DNA: TGTGCCAGCAGCTTGGAAGGCCTAGACAGGGACTATGGCTACACCTTC. Amino acid sequence: CASSLEGLDRDYGYTF.

The chain is built from TRBV18 and TRBJ2-2; 7 nucleotides align to TRBD1. Germline CDR1 is KGHSH and CDR2 is LQKENI. The V and J ends lost 3 bases and 0 bases, in that order; junction bases with no gene match: 13. The CDR3 is 19 amino acids. CDR3 sequence: CASSPRLDDGTANTGELFF. As DNA, the CDR3 is TGTGCCAGCTCACCTCGCCTCGATGACGGGACAGCGAACACCGGGGAGCTGTTTTTT. Full variable domain (rest looked up from reference TRBV18 and TRBJ2-2): NAGVMQNPRHLVRRRGQEARLRCSPMKGHSHVYWYRQLPEEGLKFMVYLQKENIIDESGMPKERFSAEFPKEGPSILRIQQVVRGDSAAYFCASSPRLDDGTANTGELFFGEGSRLTVL.